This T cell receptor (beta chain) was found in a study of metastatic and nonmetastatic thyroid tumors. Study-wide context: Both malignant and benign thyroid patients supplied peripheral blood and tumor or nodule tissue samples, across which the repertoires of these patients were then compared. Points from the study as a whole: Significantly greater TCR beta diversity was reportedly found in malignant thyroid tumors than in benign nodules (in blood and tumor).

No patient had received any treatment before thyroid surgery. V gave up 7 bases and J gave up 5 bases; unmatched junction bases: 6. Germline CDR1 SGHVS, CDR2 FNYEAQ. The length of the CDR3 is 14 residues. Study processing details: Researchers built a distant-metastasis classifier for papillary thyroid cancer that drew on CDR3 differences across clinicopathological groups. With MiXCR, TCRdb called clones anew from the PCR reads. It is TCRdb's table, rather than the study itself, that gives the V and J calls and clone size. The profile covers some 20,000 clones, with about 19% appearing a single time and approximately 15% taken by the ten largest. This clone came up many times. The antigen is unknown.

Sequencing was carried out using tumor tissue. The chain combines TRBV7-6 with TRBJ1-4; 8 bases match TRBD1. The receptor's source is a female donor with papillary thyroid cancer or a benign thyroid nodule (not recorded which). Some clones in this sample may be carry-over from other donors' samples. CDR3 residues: CASNPGQVNEKLFF. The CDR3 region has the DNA TGTGCCAGCAACCCGGGACAGGTAAATGAAAAACTGTTTTTT. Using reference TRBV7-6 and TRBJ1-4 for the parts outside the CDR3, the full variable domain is GAGVSQSPRYKVTKRGQDVALRCDPISGHVSLYWYRQALGQGPEFLTYFNYEAQQDKSGLPNDRFSAERPEGSISTLTIQRTEQRDSAMYRCASNPGQVNEKLFFGSGTQLSVL.